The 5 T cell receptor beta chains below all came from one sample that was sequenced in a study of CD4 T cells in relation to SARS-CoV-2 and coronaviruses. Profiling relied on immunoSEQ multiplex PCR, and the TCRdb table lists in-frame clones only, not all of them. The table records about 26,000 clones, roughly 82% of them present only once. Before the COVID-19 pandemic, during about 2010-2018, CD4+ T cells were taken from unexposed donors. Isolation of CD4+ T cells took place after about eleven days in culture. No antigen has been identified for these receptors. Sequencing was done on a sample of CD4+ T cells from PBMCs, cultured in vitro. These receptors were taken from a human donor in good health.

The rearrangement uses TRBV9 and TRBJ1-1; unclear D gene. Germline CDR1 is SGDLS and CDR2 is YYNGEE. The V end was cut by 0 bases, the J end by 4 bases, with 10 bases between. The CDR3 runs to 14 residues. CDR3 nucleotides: TGTGCCAGCAGCGTAGATGGGGTGGCCACTGAAGCTTTCTTT. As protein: CASSVDGVATEAFF.

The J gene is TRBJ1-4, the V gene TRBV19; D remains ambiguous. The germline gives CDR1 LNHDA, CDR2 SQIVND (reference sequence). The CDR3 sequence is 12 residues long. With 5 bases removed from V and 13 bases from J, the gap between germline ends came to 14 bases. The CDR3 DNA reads TGTGCCAGTAGTCCCCCCGAGGGAGGACTGTTTTTT. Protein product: CASSPPEGGLFF.

CDR3 coding DNA: TGCGCCAGCAGCCCCCTCCTAAGAAGCTACGAGCAGTACTTC. Translated, it gives CASSPLLRSYEQYF. J is TRBJ2-7 and V is TRBV5-1, with D unresolved. Trimming stripped 4 bases from V and 3 bases from J, with 14 bases between. From germline, CDR1 is SGHRS and CDR2 YFSETQ. This CDR3 comprises 14 residues.

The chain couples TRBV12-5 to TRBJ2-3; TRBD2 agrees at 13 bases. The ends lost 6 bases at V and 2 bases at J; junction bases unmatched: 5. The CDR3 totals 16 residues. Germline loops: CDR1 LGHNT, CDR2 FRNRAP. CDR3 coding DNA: TGTGCTAGTGGGTCGGGACTAGCGGGGCCCACAGATACGCAGTATTTT. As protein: CASGSGLAGPTDTQYF.

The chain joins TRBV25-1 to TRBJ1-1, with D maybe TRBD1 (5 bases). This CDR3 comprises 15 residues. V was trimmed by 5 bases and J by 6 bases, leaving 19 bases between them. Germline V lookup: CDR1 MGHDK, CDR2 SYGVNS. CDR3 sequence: CASSPPRGWGAEAFF. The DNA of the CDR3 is TGTGCCAGCAGTCCCCCCCGGGGTTGGGGCGCTGAAGCTTTCTTT.